One and the same sample provided the 22 T cell receptor beta chains below, sequenced in a study of cytomegalovirus exposure and HLA in healthy donors. Primers for the PCR totalled 60 Vbeta and 13 Jbeta. Generated by immunoSEQ multiplex PCR, the TCRdb table keeps only in-frame clones and is missing some. The table has around 140,000 clones, around four fifths seen once. Specimen: PBMCs. These receptors came from a female donor in good health and CMV-seronegative.

The chain recombines TRBV27 with TRBJ1-2; 9 nucleotides line up with TRBD1. V gave up 4 bases and J gave up 7 bases; unmatched junction bases: 10. Germline V CDR1 and CDR2: MNHEY, SMNVEV (reference sequence). This CDR3 comprises 15 residues. The CDR3 protein is CASSSSGQGASGYTF. CDR3 nucleotides: TGTGCCAGCAGTTCCTCGGGACAGGGAGCAAGTGGCTACACCTTC.

This sequence joins TRBV28 and TRBJ2-7; D unresolved. The germline V gene encodes CDR1 MDHEN and CDR2 SYDVKM. The CDR3 consists of 14 residues. Trimming cost V 5 bases and J 6 bases, with 17 bases left between them. The CDR3: CASSTSQRPFEQYF. The CDR3 DNA follows: TGTGCCAGCAGTACCTCTCAGCGTCCTTTCGAGCAGTACTTC.

The chain couples TRBV29-1 to TRBJ1-5; D gene unclear. From germline, CDR1 is SQVTM and CDR2 ANQGSEA. This CDR3 has 12 amino acids. The V end lost 4 bases, the J end lost 5 bases, and 9 bases lay between the germline ends. The CDR3 nucleotides are TGCAGCGTTGGTACAGCGGATCAGCCCCAGCATTTT. Translation gives CSVGTADQPQHF.

This clone has just a few counts. This chain connects TRBV2 to TRBJ1-4, with 9 nucleotides matching TRBD1. The CDR3 has 16 residues. Per germline, CDR1 SNHLY and CDR2 FYNNEI. The trim removed 8 bases at V and 0 bases at J, leaving 7 bases unmatched. CDR3 in DNA: TGTGCCAGCTTAGGGACAGGGCGAGCAACTAATGAAAAACTGTTTTTT. Its translation: CASLGTGRATNEKLFF.

The chain combines TRBV5-4 with TRBJ2-3, with 7 nucleotides matching TRBD1. J gave up 4 bases and V 4 bases, and 9 bases lay outside the gene matches. The germline CDR1 and CDR2 sequences are SGHNT and YYREEE (reference sequence). The length of the CDR3 is 15 residues. CDR3 nucleotides: TGTGCCAGCAGCCGCGACAGGGCCGCGGCAGATACGCAGTATTTT. Protein product: CASSRDRAAADTQYF.

This chain uses TRBV7-8 with TRBJ2-6; no definite D call. The CDR3 loop spans 15 amino acids. Germline assignment: CDR1 SGHVS and CDR2 FQNEAQ. Trimming removed 5 bases from V and 4 bases from J, with 12 bases in between. CDR3 residues: CASSTARRGANVLTF. The CDR3 DNA is TGTGCCAGCAGCACCGCGAGGCGGGGGGCCAACGTCCTGACTTTC.

This clone was seen more than once but under ten times. The V call is TRBV29-1, the J call TRBJ2-1; 8 nucleotides agree with TRBD1. This CDR3 comprises 14 residues. The germline CDR1 and CDR2 sequences are SQVTM and ANQGSEA. V trimming: 6 bases; J trimming: 5 bases; junction bases outside the gene matches: 9. CDR3 in amino acids: CSVLAGGTNNEQFF. Here the CDR3 DNA reads TGCAGCGTGCTAGCAGGGGGCACGAACAATGAGCAGTTCTTC.

The J gene is TRBJ2-3, the V gene TRBV7-2, with 9 positions matching TRBD2. Germline trimming cut 1 base from V and 9 bases from J; bases unmatched to any gene: 11. The CDR3 contains 16 residues. The germline V gene encodes CDR1 SGHTA and CDR2 FQGNSA. This chain's CDR3 is CASSLGHGGRVYTQYF. CDR3 coding DNA: TGTGCCAGCAGCTTAGGACATGGCGGGAGGGTTTACACGCAGTATTTT. The variable domain in full, with the rest retrieved from reference TRBV7-2 and TRBJ2-3, is GAGVSQSPSNKVTEKGKDVELRCDPISGHTALYWYRQSLGQGLEFLIYFQGNSAPDKSGLPSDRFSAERTGGSVSTLTIQRTQQEDSAVYLCASSLGHGGRVYTQYFGPGTRLTVL.

V usage is TRBV30 and J usage is TRBJ2-2; D might be TRBD2 (6 bases). Deletions cut 0 bases from V and 3 bases from J, with 11 bases between. This CDR3 contains 15 residues. Germline CDR1 reads GTSNPN; CDR2 reads SVGIG (reference sequence). The CDR3 DNA reads as TGTGCCTGGAGTGTAGGGCGGGGTTACACCGGGGAGCTGTTTTTT. It yields the protein CAWSVGRGYTGELFF.

V gene TRBV19 combines with J gene TRBJ1-4; D is uncertain. Germline V gene data show CDR1 as LNHDA and CDR2 as SQIVND (reference sequence). Trimming took off 5 bases at V and 8 bases at J, with 15 bases between the two ends. The CDR3 contains 14 residues. In nucleotides, the CDR3 is TGTGCCAGTAGTCGTTGGAGTGGGAGAGAAAAACTGTTTTTT. Translation: CASSRWSGREKLFF.

The chain recombines TRBV19 with TRBJ2-1, with a tentative D call TRBD1 (5 bases). Germline CDR1 and CDR2: LNHDA and SQIVND (reference sequence). The V end was cut by 4 bases, the J end by 3 bases, with 10 bases between. This CDR3 has 14 residues. The CDR3 bases are TGTGCCAGTAGTAACCAGGGCCACTACAATGAGCAGTTCTTC. This translates into CASSNQGHYNEQFF.

The V and J genes are TRBV19 and TRBJ2-7; 13 positions agree with TRBD2. The V and J ends lost 5 bases and 5 bases, in that order; junction bases with no gene match: 3. The CDR3 is 14 residues long. Germline V gives CDR1 LNHDA, CDR2 SQIVND (reference sequence). CDR3 amino acids: CASSFGLAGDEQYF. CDR3 in DNA: TGTGCCAGTAGTTTCGGACTAGCGGGAGACGAGCAGTACTTC.

This sequence joins TRBV4-3 and TRBJ1-2; TRBD1 agrees at 7 bases. Trimming cost V 1 base and J 8 bases; bases outside gene matches: 10. Germline loops: CDR1 LGHNA, CDR2 YSLEER. The CDR3 spans 15 residues. CDR3 DNA: TGCGCCAGCAGCCAAGTGAAGGGGGCGCGGTCCGGCTACACCTTC. This gives the protein CASSQVKGARSGYTF.

The V and J genes are TRBV7-2 and TRBJ2-7, with 8 bases identical to TRBD1. Germline CDR1 reads SGHTA; CDR2 reads FQGNSA. V trimming: 3 bases; J trimming: 1 base; junction bases outside the gene matches: 8. CDR3 length: 16 residues. CDR3 protein: CASSFFETGASYEQYF. CDR3 bases: TGTGCCAGCAGCTTCTTCGAGACAGGGGCGTCCTACGAGCAGTACTTC.

The rearrangement uses TRBV18 and TRBJ2-4; perhaps TRBD1 as D (5 bases). CDR1 is KGHSH, CDR2 LQKENI, per germline. Trimming shortened V by 0 bases and J by 2 bases, and 11 bases separated the two germline ends. This CDR3 region has 16 residues. CDR3 sequence (DNA): TGTGCCAGCTCACCACCCCCTCAGGGTACCAAAAACATTCAGTACTTC. It is translated as CASSPPPQGTKNIQYF. The whole variable domain, filled in from reference TRBV18 and TRBJ2-4, reads NAGVMQNPRHLVRRRGQEARLRCSPMKGHSHVYWYRQLPEEGLKFMVYLQKENIIDESGMPKERFSAEFPKEGPSILRIQQVVRGDSAAYFCASSPPPQGTKNIQYFGAGTRLSVL.

This chain links TRBV5-6 with TRBJ1-2, with D tentatively TRBD1 (6 bases). CDR3 size: 15 residues. V was clipped by 1 base and J by 4 bases, with 14 bases between them. Germline V gene data show CDR1 as SGHDT and CDR2 as YYEEEE. DNA of the CDR3: TGTGCCAGCAGCTTGACGGGGGGCGCAGCCTATGGCTACACCTTC. It encodes CASSLTGGAAYGYTF.

This clone was observed a few times. This chain uses TRBV15 with TRBJ1-2; possibly TRBD1 for D (5 bases). Trimming shortened V by 5 bases and J by 4 bases, and 20 bases separated the two germline ends. Germline CDR1 reads LNHNV; CDR2 reads YYDKDF (reference sequence). The CDR3 contains 16 residues. CDR3 region: CATSPGGAGKSYGYTF. CDR3 sequence (DNA): TGTGCCACCAGCCCGGGGGGAGCGGGAAAAAGCTATGGCTACACCTTC.

The chain has TRBV19 and TRBJ2-5; D may be TRBD2 (5 bases). V was pared by 0 bases and J by 5 bases, with 10 bases between. The germline V gene has CDR1 LNHDA and CDR2 SQIVND (reference sequence). There are 14 residues in the CDR3. Here the CDR3 DNA reads TGTGCCAGTAGTATAGATCTAGGGAGCGAGACCCAGTACTTC. Encoded protein: CASSIDLGSETQYF. Looking up the rest from reference TRBV19 and TRBJ2-5 gives the full variable domain: DGGITQSPKYLFRKEGQNVTLSCEQNLNHDAMYWYRQDPGQGLRLIYYSQIVNDFQKGDIAEGYSVSREKKESFPLTVTSAQKNPTAFYLCASSIDLGSETQYFGPGTRLLVL.

This sequence joins TRBV29-1 and TRBJ2-3; D unresolved. Germline CDR1 reads SQVTM; CDR2 reads ANQGSEA. Trimming removed 3 bases at V and 8 bases at J, with 6 bases between. This CDR3 region has 10 residues. CDR3 DNA: TGCAGCGTTGACGAGAGTACGCAGTATTTT. Translation: CSVDESTQYF.

V usage is TRBV6-1 and J usage is TRBJ1-5, with D perhaps matching TRBD1 (6 bases). Germline assignment: CDR1 MNHNS and CDR2 SASEGT. The V and J ends lost 1 base and 2 bases respectively, with 9 bases between them. This CDR3 has 15 residues. DNA of the CDR3: TGTGCCAGCAGTGAAGGACAGGTACGCAATCAGCCCCAGCATTTT. Its translation is CASSEGQVRNQPQHF.

J is TRBJ1-1 and V is TRBV14; a weak D match, TRBD1 (5 bases). CDR1 is SGHDN and CDR2 is FVKESK in the germline V gene. The CDR3 consists of 14 residues. Trimming took 3 bases from V and 4 from J, leaving 12 bases between them. The CDR3, as DNA: TGTGCCAGCAGCCACCGGGAGGGGACCACTGAAGCTTTCTTT. Amino acid sequence: CASSHREGTTEAFF.

This sequence joins TRBV6-4 and TRBJ2-2, with a weak D call TRBD2 (7 bases). Germline V gene lookup returns CDR1 MRHNA and CDR2 SNTAGT. Deletions cut 8 bases from V and 5 bases from J, with 15 bases between. The CDR3 runs to 14 residues. CDR3 DNA: TGTGCCAGCTGGGAGGGAGGGGGTACCGGGGAGCTGTTTTTT. This encodes CASWEGGGTGELFF.